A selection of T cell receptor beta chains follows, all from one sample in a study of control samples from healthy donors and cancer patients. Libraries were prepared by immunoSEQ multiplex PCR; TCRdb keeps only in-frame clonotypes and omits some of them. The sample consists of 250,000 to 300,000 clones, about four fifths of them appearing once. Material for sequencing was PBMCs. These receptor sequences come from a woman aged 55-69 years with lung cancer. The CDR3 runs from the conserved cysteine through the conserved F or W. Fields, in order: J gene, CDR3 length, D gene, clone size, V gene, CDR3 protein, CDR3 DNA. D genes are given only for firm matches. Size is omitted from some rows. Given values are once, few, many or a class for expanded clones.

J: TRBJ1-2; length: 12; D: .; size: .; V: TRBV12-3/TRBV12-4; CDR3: CASSLAGNGYTF; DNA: TGTGCCAGCAGTTTAGCGGGGAATGGCTACACCTTC
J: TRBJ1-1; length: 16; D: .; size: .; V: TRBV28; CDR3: CASSPTSQGLRAEAFF; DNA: TGTGCCAGCAGTCCGACAAGTCAGGGGTTAAGGGCTGAAGCTTTCTTT
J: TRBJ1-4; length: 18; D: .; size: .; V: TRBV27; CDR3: CASSLGRGRLVGLGKLFF; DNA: TGTGCCAGCAGTTTGGGCAGGGGAAGGTTGGTGGGATTAGGAAAACTGTTTTTT
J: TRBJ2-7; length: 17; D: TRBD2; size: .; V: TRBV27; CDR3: CASSDWTSGRSPHEQYF; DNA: TGTGCCAGCAGTGACTGGACTAGCGGGAGATCGCCCCACGAGCAGTACTTC
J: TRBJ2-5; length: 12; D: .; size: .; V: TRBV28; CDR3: CASRTWTETQYF; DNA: TGTGCCAGCAGGACCTGGACCGAGACCCAGTACTTC
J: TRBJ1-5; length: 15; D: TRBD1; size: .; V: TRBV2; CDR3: CATGQGGSGNQPQHF; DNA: TGTGCCACCGGACAGGGAGGGTCAGGCAATCAGCCCCAGCATTTT
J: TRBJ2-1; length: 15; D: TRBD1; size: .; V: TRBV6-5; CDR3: CASSSWTGGRNEQFF; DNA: TGTGCCAGCAGTTCCTGGACAGGGGGCAGGAATGAGCAGTTCTTC
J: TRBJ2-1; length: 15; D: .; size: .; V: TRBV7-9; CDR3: CASSRTGQGENEQFF; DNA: TGTGCCAGCAGCCGGACGGGGCAGGGAGAAAATGAGCAGTTCTTC
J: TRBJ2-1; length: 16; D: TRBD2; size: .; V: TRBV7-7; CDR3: CASSSGLAGGGNEQFF; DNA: TGTGCCAGCAGCTCCGGACTAGCGGGAGGTGGCAATGAGCAGTTCTTC
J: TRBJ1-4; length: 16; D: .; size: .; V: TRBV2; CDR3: CASSEGHRRLGEKLFF; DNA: TGTGCCAGCAGTGAGGGACATCGTCGGTTGGGTGAAAAACTGTTTTTT
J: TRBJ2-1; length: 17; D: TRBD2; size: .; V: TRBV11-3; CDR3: CASSFGLAGGMTNEQFF; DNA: TGTGCCAGCAGCTTCGGACTAGCGGGAGGTATGACCAATGAGCAGTTCTTC
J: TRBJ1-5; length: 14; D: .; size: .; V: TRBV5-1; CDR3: CASSSGFGNQPQHF; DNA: TGCGCCAGCTCCTCGGGGTTCGGGAATCAGCCCCAGCATTTT
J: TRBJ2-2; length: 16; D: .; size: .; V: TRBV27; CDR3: CASSLKPVSNTGELFF; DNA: TGTGCCAGCAGTTTAAAGCCGGTTTCTAACACCGGGGAGCTGTTTTTT
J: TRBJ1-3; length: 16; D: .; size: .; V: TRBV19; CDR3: CASSTTAFHSGNTIYF; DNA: TGTGCCAGTAGTACAACCGCTTTTCACTCTGGAAACACCATATATTTT
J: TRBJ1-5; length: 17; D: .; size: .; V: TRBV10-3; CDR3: CAISEGGVGISNQPQHF; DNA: TGTGCCATCAGTGAGGGGGGGGTTGGGATTAGCAATCAGCCCCAGCATTTT
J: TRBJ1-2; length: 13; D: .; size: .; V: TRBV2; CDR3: CASSPDLNYGYTF; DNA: TGTGCCAGCAGCCCGGATCTGAACTATGGCTACACCTTC
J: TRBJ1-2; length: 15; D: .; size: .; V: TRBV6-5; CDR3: CASRRTWGDVYGYTF; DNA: TGTGCCAGCAGGAGGACATGGGGGGATGTTTATGGCTACACCTTC
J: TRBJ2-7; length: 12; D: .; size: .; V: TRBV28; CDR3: CASISSWFEQYF; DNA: TGTGCCAGTATCAGTAGTTGGTTCGAGCAGTACTTC
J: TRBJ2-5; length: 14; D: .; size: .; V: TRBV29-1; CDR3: CSGTGGRIQETQYF; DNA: TGCAGCGGGACCGGGGGACGCATCCAAGAGACCCAGTACTTC
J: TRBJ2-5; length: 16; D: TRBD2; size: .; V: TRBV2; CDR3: CASSVGGVSLGETQYF; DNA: TGTGCCAGCAGTGTGGGGGGGGTATCTTTGGGAGAGACCCAGTACTTC
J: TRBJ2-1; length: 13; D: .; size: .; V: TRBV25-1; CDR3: CASSLQGGNEQFF; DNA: TGTGCCAGCAGTTTACAGGGTGGCAATGAGCAGTTCTTC
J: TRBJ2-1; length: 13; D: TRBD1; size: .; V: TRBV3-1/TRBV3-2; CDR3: CASSQDRVNEQFF; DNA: TGTGCCAGCAGCCAGGACAGGGTCAATGAGCAGTTCTTC
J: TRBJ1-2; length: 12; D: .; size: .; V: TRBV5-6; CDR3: CASSSGSYGYTF; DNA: TGTGCCAGCAGCTCCGGGAGCTATGGCTACACCTTC
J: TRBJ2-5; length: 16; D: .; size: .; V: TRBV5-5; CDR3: CASSPTGAAVQETQYF; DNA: TGTGCCAGCAGCCCCACAGGCGCCGCCGTTCAAGAGACCCAGTACTTC
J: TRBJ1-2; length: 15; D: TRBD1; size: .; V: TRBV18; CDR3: CASSSGTGKEGGYTF; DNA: TGTGCCAGCTCATCCGGGACAGGGAAGGAGGGTGGCTACACCTTC
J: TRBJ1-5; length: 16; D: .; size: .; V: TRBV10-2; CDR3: CASSEFSYYSNQPQHF; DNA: TGCGCCAGCAGTGAGTTCTCGTACTATAGCAATCAGCCCCAGCATTTT
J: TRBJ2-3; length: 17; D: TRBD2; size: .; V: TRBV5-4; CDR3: CASSEVGRGSRTDTQYF; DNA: TGTGCCAGCAGCGAGGTCGGGAGGGGCTCTCGCACAGATACGCAGTATTTT
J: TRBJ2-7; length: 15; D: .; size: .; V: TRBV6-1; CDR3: CASSEGAGVTYEQYF; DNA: TGTGCCAGCAGTGAAGGGGCAGGGGTGACCTACGAGCAGTACTTC
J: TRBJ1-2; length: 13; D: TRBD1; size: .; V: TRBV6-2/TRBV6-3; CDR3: CASSWGQAYGYTF; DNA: TGTGCCAGCAGTTGGGGACAGGCCTATGGCTACACCTTC
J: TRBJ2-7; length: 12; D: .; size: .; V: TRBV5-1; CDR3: CASSLPGPEQYF; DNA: TGCGCCAGCAGCCTCCCGGGACCGGAGCAGTACTTC
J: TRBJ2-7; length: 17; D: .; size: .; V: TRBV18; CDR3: CASSPPGGSGPLYEQYF; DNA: TGTGCCAGCTCACCTCCCGGCGGGTCCGGACCCCTTTACGAGCAGTACTTC
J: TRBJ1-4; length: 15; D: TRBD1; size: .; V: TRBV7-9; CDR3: CASSLGTDNNEKLFF; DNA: TGTGCCAGCAGCCTAGGGACAGACAATAATGAAAAACTGTTTTTT
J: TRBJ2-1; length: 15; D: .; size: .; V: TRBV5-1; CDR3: CASSLGGLPANEQFF; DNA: TGCGCCAGCAGCTTGGGGGGACTTCCCGCCAATGAGCAGTTCTTC
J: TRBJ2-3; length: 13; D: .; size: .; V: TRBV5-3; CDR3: CARSLRGTDTQYF; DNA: TGTGCCAGAAGCTTGCGGGGCACAGATACGCAGTATTTT
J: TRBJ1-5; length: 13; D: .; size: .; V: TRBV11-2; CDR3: CASSWNEEQPQHF; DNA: TGTGCCAGCAGCTGGAATGAGGAGCAGCCCCAGCATTTT
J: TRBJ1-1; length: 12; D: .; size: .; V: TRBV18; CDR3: CASSLGHPEAFF; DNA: TGTGCCAGCTCACTCGGACACCCGGAAGCTTTCTTT
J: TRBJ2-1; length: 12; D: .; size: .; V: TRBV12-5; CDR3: CASGPEFNEQFF; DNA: TGTGCTAGTGGCCCCGAATTCAATGAGCAGTTCTTC
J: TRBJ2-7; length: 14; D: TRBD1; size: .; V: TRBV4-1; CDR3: CASSPGQGAYEQYF; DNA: TGCGCCAGCAGCCCTGGACAGGGGGCCTACGAGCAGTACTTC
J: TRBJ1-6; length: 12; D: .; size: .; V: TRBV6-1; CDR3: CASRGGNSPLHF; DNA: TGTGCCAGCAGGGGGGGGAATTCACCCCTCCACTTT
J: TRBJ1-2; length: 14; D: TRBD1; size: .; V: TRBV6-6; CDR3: CASSVLRDSYGYTF; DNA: TGTGCCAGCAGTGTTCTCCGGGACAGCTATGGCTACACCTTC
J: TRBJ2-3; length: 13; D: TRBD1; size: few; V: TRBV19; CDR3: CASGDRGTDTQYF; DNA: TGTGCCAGTGGGGACAGGGGCACAGATACGCAGTATTTT
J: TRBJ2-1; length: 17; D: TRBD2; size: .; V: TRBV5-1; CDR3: CASSLGGLAGVYGEQFF; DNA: TGCGCCAGCAGCTTGGGAGGACTAGCGGGAGTCTACGGTGAGCAGTTCTTC
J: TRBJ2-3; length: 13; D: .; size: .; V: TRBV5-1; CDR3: CASSLAGVDTQYF; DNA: TGCGCCAGCAGCTTGGCGGGAGTAGATACGCAGTATTTT
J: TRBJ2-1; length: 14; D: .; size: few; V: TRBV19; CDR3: CASTTRIAYNEQFF; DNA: TGTGCCAGTACCACGAGGATCGCATACAATGAGCAGTTCTTC
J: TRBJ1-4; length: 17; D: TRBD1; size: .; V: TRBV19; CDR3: CASSIRYFRDRDEKLFF; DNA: TGTGCCAGTAGTATCCGTTATTTCCGGGACAGGGACGAAAAACTGTTTTTT
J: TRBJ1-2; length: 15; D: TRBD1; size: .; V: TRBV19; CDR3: CASSSGTGQNYGYTF; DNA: TGTGCCAGTAGTAGCGGGACAGGGCAGAACTATGGCTACACCTTC
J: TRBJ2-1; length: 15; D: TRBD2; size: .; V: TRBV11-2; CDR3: CASSLTSGTYNEQFF; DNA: TGTGCCAGCAGCTTGACTAGCGGAACTTACAATGAGCAGTTCTTC
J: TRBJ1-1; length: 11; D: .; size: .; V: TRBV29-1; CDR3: CSARDKAEAFF; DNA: TGCAGCGCCAGGGATAAAGCTGAAGCTTTCTTT
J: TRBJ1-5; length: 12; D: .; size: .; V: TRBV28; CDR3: CASSSYNQPQHF; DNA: TGTGCCAGCAGTTCCTACAATCAGCCCCAGCATTTT
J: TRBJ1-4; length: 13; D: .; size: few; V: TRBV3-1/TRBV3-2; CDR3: CASRGAGGEKLFF; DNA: TGTGCCAGCAGGGGAGCTGGGGGGGAAAAACTGTTTTTT
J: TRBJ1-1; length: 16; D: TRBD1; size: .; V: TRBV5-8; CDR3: CASSLDKGARNTEAFF; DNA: TGTGCCAGCAGCTTGGATAAGGGGGCGAGGAACACTGAAGCTTTCTTT
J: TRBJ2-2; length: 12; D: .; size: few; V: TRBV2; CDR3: CASSVETGELFF; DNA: TGTGCCAGCAGTGTAGAGACCGGGGAGCTGTTTTTT
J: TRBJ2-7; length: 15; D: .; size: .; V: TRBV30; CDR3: CAWSVPRTTTYEQYF; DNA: TGTGCCTGGAGTGTACCCAGGACTACCACGTACGAGCAGTACTTC
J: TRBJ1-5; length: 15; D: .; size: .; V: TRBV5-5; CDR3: CASSVGGGSNQPQHF; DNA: TGTGCCAGCAGTGTTGGGGGGGGGAGCAATCAGCCCCAGCATTTT
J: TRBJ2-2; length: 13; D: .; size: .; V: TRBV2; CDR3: CASSGSGTGELFF; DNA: TGTGCCAGCAGTGGCTCGGGCACCGGGGAGCTGTTTTTT
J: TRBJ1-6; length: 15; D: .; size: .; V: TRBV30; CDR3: CAWSVLNTYNSPLHF; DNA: TGTGCCTGGAGTGTACTTAACACCTATAATTCACCCCTCCACTTT
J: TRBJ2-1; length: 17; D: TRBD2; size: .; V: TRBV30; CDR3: CAWSLTSGRAWYNEQFF; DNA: TGTGCCTGGAGTCTAACTAGCGGGAGGGCCTGGTACAATGAGCAGTTCTTC
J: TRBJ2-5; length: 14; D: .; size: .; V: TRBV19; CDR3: CASRSLAAPGTQYF; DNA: TGTGCCAGTAGATCCTTGGCAGCCCCAGGAACCCAGTACTTC
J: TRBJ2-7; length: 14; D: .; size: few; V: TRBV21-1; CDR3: CASSKVSLSYEQYF; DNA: TGTGCCAGCAGCAAAGTTTCTCTCTCCTACGAGCAGTACTTC